The 23 T cell receptor beta chains below come from one sample, sequenced in a study of glioma-infiltrating T cells after dendritic cell vaccination. Regarding time point: after dendritic cell vaccination, including at tumor progression/relapse. The protocol was immunoSEQ multiplex PCR, while the TCRdb copy is restricted to in-frame clones and leaves out a portion. Of tens of thousands of clones listed, around 85% are singletons. Here the sequenced sample was blood, taken after dendritic cell vaccination. These receptors were taken from a human donor with glioblastoma.

The chain employs TRBV18 and TRBJ1-2, with 8 bases that match TRBD1. CDR1 is KGHSH, CDR2 LQKENI, per germline. The CDR3 runs 14 residues. Germline trimming cut 5 bases from V and 3 bases from J; bases unmatched to any gene: 5. The CDR3 DNA follows: TGTGCCAGCTCATTACTGGACAGGGACTATGGCTACACCTTC. Translating gives CASSLLDRDYGYTF. The full variable domain, completed using reference TRBV18 and TRBJ1-2, is NAGVMQNPRHLVRRRGQEARLRCSPMKGHSHVYWYRQLPEEGLKFMVYLQKENIIDESGMPKERFSAEFPKEGPSILRIQQVVRGDSAAYFCASSLLDRDYGYTFGSGTRLTVV.

The J gene is TRBJ2-2, the V gene TRBV25-1; TRBD1 might be the D (5 bases). The V end lost 7 bases, the J end lost 4 bases, and 19 bases lay between the germline ends. Germline V gene data show CDR1 as MGHDK and CDR2 as SYGVNS. CDR3 length: 16 amino acids. The CDR3 loop is CASTSASRVGTGELFF. Here the CDR3 DNA reads TGTGCCAGCACCTCAGCGAGCAGGGTTGGCACCGGGGAGCTGTTTTTT.

The chain is built from TRBV19 and TRBJ1-2; tentative D call: TRBD1 (5 bases). Trimming removed 3 bases from V and 6 bases from J, with 11 bases in between. This CDR3 spans 13 amino acids. CDR1 and CDR2 from the germline V gene are LNHDA and SQIVND (reference sequence). The DNA for the CDR3 is TGTGCCAGTAGTATCAGGGTATGGGATGGCTACACCTTC. Its protein is CASSIRVWDGYTF.

This chain uses TRBV6-5 with TRBJ2-1; 7 nucleotides align to TRBD2. Germline loops: CDR1 MNHEY, CDR2 SVGAGI. The junction had 15 bases not matched to a gene; V was cut back by 9 bases and J by 7 bases. CDR3 size: 15 residues. CDR3 amino acids: CASSPGTTSLNEQFF. The CDR3, as DNA: TGTGCCAGTTCCCCCGGGACTACCTCGTTAAATGAGCAGTTCTTC.

In the case of this clone: An end of the junction does not agree with germline; a read error may underlie this. The V and J genes are TRBV5-8 and TRBJ1-1; D gene uncertain. Germline loops: CDR1 SGHTS, CDR2 YDEGEE. The CDR3 length is 11 residues. The CDR3 DNA reads as TGTGCCAGCCTTGACCGGGTTGAAACTTTCTTT. Protein product: CASLDRVETFF.

This sequence joins TRBV5-6 and TRBJ1-5; no firm D call. The germline gives CDR1 SGHDT, CDR2 YYEEEE. Trimming stripped 1 base from V and 4 bases from J, with 6 bases between. The CDR3 sequence is 13 residues long. Written as DNA, the CDR3 is TGTGCCAGCAGCTTGTCTGCGAATCAGCCCCAGCATTTT. This translates into CASSLSANQPQHF.

This chain links TRBV30 with TRBJ1-4; a weak D match, TRBD1 (5 bases). Trimming took off 3 bases at V and 8 bases at J, with 16 bases between the two ends. This CDR3 contains 14 residues. Germline values: CDR1 GTSNPN, CDR2 SVGIG (reference sequence). The CDR3 here is CAWSAPGLGEKLFF. The CDR3 DNA sequence: TGTGCCTGGAGCGCGCCGGGACTAGGGGAAAAACTGTTTTTT.

This chain's CDR3 is CATNQRGLTDTQYF. DNA for the CDR3: TGTGCCACCAATCAGCGGGGCCTCACAGATACGCAGTATTTT. V usage is TRBV6-6 and J usage is TRBJ2-3, with 7 bases aligning to TRBD2. J was trimmed by 2 bases and V by 10 bases; bases with no gene match: 9. CDR3 length equals 14 residues. Germline-derived CDR1 and CDR2 are MNHNY and SVGAGI (reference sequence).

The V and J genes are TRBV9 and TRBJ2-7; the D is unclear. CDR1 SGDLS and CDR2 YYNGEE come from the germline V gene. The CDR3 runs 14 residues. With 0 bases removed from V and 4 bases from J, the gap between germline ends came to 11 bases. The CDR3 is CASSVGSVQYEQYF. CDR3 nucleotides: TGTGCCAGCAGCGTAGGAAGCGTACAATACGAGCAGTACTTC.

The chain employs TRBV19 and TRBJ1-2; 12 bases align to TRBD1. The CDR3 runs to 14 residues. The germline V gene has CDR1 LNHDA and CDR2 SQIVND (reference sequence). Trimming removed 9 bases from V and 4 bases from J; junction bases left unmatched: 6. DNA for the CDR3: TGTGCCAGCAAACTGGGACAGGGGGCCTATGGCTACACCTTC. Translation gives CASKLGQGAYGYTF.

This chain uses TRBV29-1 with TRBJ2-7; maybe TRBD1 (6 bases). This CDR3 has 17 residues. Trimming took off 1 base at V and 1 base at J, with 20 bases between the two ends. Germline V CDR1 and CDR2: SQVTM, ANQGSEA. CDR3 DNA sequence: TGCAGCGTTGAAGGGGGAAGGGCCGGGACAAGGTCCTACGAGCAGTACTTC. The encoded protein is CSVEGGRAGTRSYEQYF.

This chain joins TRBV7-8 and TRBJ1-5; TRBD1 matches at 7 bases. Unmatched junction bases numbered 8, after V lost 2 bases and J lost 4 bases. The CDR3 length is 16 residues. From germline, CDR1 is SGHVS and CDR2 FQNEAQ. CDR3 in DNA: TGTGCCAGCAGCTTATTGGTCGGGACAGTGAATCAGCCCCAGCATTTT. It yields the protein CASSLLVGTVNQPQHF.

The chain employs TRBV27 and TRBJ2-6; perhaps TRBD1 as D (5 bases). The CDR3 spans 17 residues. Trimming removed 3 bases from V and 3 bases from J, with 15 bases in between. Germline V gene data show CDR1 as MNHEY and CDR2 as SMNVEV (reference sequence). The CDR3 DNA is TGTGCCAGCAGTTTTCTTTTAAGAAGGGGTGGGGCCAACGTCCTGACTTTC. Its protein is CASSFLLRRGGANVLTF.

The J gene is TRBJ1-1, the V gene TRBV6-5; TRBD1 aligns across 7 bases. Trimming at V came to 6 bases and at J to 5 bases, leaving 9 bases not matched to a gene. There are 14 residues in the CDR3. Germline V lookup: CDR1 MNHEY, CDR2 SVGAGI. This chain's CDR3 is CASRTSGGRTEAFF. The CDR3 DNA follows: TGTGCCAGCAGGACATCAGGGGGGCGGACTGAAGCTTTCTTT.

This rearrangement joins TRBV6-1 to TRBJ1-1; D remains ambiguous. There are 11 residues in the CDR3. Trimming took 3 bases from V and 7 from J, leaving 6 bases between them. The V gene's germline CDR1 is MNHNS and CDR2 SASEGT. CDR3 amino acids: CASSDEFEAFF. The DNA of the CDR3 is TGTGCCAGCAGTGACGAGTTTGAAGCTTTCTTT.

This rearrangement joins TRBV11-3 to TRBJ2-7; TRBD1 matches 9 bases. The germline gives CDR1 SGHNT, CDR2 YENEEA. After removal of 4 bases from V and 5 bases from J, the junction contained 3 bases not matched to a gene. The CDR3 extends over 13 amino acids. CDR3 amino acids: CASSWGQGNEQYF. In DNA, the CDR3 is TGTGCCAGCAGCTGGGGACAGGGAAACGAGCAGTACTTC.

The rearrangement joins TRBV28 to TRBJ1-5; tentatively, D is TRBD1 (6 bases). Germline assignment: CDR1 MDHEN and CDR2 SYDVKM. V was shortened by 11 bases and J by 5 bases, with 16 bases between the two germline ends. The CDR3 has 13 amino acids. In DNA form, the CDR3 reads TGTGCCGCGTGGGACACTCCTTATCAGCCCCAGCATTTT. Amino acids: CAAWDTPYQPQHF.

The chain uses TRBV15 and TRBJ2-5; 7 bases are a match to TRBD1. Judging by the DNA end, TRBJ2-7 fits better; the J call may be wrong. Germline CDR1 and CDR2: LNHNV and YYDKDF (reference sequence). This CDR3 spans 15 amino acids. The CDR3 DNA reads TGTGCCACCAGCACCAACAGGGGTGGGTCCTACGAGCAGTACTTC. Translating it yields CATSTNRGGSYEQYF.

This clone was counted a single time. The V call is TRBV29-1, the J call TRBJ1-1, with 12 nucleotides matching TRBD1. After removal of 3 bases from V and 5 bases from J, the junction contained 7 bases not matched to a gene. From germline, CDR1 is SQVTM and CDR2 ANQGSEA. This CDR3 region has 15 residues. Here the CDR3 reads CSVEGTGGAWTEAFF. CDR3 in DNA: TGCAGCGTTGAGGGGACAGGGGGCGCCTGGACTGAAGCTTTCTTT.

The chain links TRBV21-1 to TRBJ1-6. TRBV21-1 is a recognized pseudogene. The CDR3 has 11 amino acids. The CDR3 region has the DNA TGTGCCAGCAGGAACGGGAATGCCCTCCACTTT. Translation: CASRNGNALHF.

The chain recombines TRBV5-4 with TRBJ2-2; the match to TRBD2 covers 11 bases. With 4 bases clipped from V and 5 bases from J, the junction kept 7 bases outside the gene matches. This CDR3 has 16 amino acids. Germline assignment: CDR1 SGHNT and CDR2 YYREEE (reference sequence). The CDR3 is CASSAGTSGRTGELFF. The CDR3 region has the DNA TGTGCCAGCAGCGCCGGGACTAGCGGAAGGACCGGGGAGCTGTTTTTT.

This clone has just one count. The chain carries TRBV11-3 and TRBJ2-7, with D possibly matching TRBD2 (6 bases). Germline V gene sequence: CDR1 SGHNT, CDR2 YENEEA. CDR3 length: 16 amino acids. V was clipped by 0 bases and J by 5 bases, with 17 bases between them. CDR3 sequence reads: CASSLERGAGFHEQYF. DNA for the CDR3: TGTGCCAGCAGCTTAGAGCGGGGCGCCGGCTTCCACGAGCAGTACTTC.

The chain uses TRBV5-1 and TRBJ2-7, with TRBD2 as a possible D gene (5 bases). Germline V lookup: CDR1 SGHRS, CDR2 YFSETQ. The V end was cut by 2 bases, the J end by 3 bases, with 21 bases between. The CDR3 extends over 17 amino acids. Here the CDR3 reads CASSFRLEGPPYYEQYF. The DNA for the CDR3 is TGCGCCAGCAGCTTTCGGTTAGAGGGTCCCCCTTACTACGAGCAGTACTTC.